This T cell receptor beta chain appears in the sequencing data of a study of beta chain features in type 1 diabetes. Researchers reported sorting CD4+ naive, central memory, regulatory and stem cell-like memory cells via CD45RO/CCR7/CD25/CD127/CD95/CD27. This clone was observed a few times. The antigen remains undetermined. Study-level points and caveats: Significant though moderate, a shortening of TCRB CDR3s appeared in all four CD4+ subsets of Type 1 diabetes patients.

As every portion of the isolated RNA was reverse transcribed, the sequencing read expressed TCRB transcripts. The data were produced by immunoSEQ multiplex PCR, yet TCRdb's version contains in-frame clones alone and is incomplete. Found here are 280,000 or so clones, around 16% of them singletons; the top ten hold roughly 0.015%. The trim removed 1 base at V and 6 bases at J, leaving 7 bases unmatched. CDR3 length: 16 amino acids. Per germline, CDR1 SGHNT and CDR2 YYREEE (reference sequence). The chain has TRBV5-4 and TRBJ2-1; TRBD2 matches 10 bases. Sequenced input: naive CD4+ T cells from blood. The sequence derives from a man aged 18 to 29 with type 1 diabetes. CDR3 sequence: CASSLSASGRGNEQFF. Written as DNA, the CDR3 is TGTGCCAGCAGCTTGAGCGCTAGCGGGAGAGGCAATGAGCAGTTCTTC.